This T cell receptor (beta chain) was sequenced during a study of T cell repertoires in cytomegalovirus infection. About the research overall: Evidence of both CMV infection and a matching HLA type came from public TCR beta signatures.

The CDR3 totals 16 residues. The V and J ends lost 4 bases and 0 bases respectively, with 14 bases between them. From germline, CDR1 is MNHNS and CDR2 SASEGT. TCRdb independently ran MiXCR on the reads; one entry per CDR3 protein. The table has 350,000 to 450,000 distinct CDR3 sequences, around 18% seen once. Study-wide points: Pooled public TCR beta family frequency picked out CMV carriers with the relevant HLA. Clonotypes of TCR beta that were HLA-C-restricted and CMV-specific dominated the ex vivo response.

Note on this clonotype: Its antigen is unknown.

The chain links TRBV6-1 to TRBJ2-3; D perhaps matches TRBD1 (5 bases). Specimen: PBMCs. The clonotype was recovered from a human donor in good health (CMV status not recorded). Some clones in this sample may be carry-over from other donors' samples. The CDR3 loop reads CASSAPPTASTDTQYF. In DNA form, the CDR3 reads TGTGCCAGCAGTGCCCCTCCGACAGCTAGCACAGATACGCAGTATTTT.